These 27 T cell receptor beta chains came from one sample sequenced in a study of CD8 T cells in Susac syndrome. RNA, at roughly 0.5 to 1 ug, was reverse transcribed with random hexamers. In TCRdb, the immunoSEQ multiplex PCR reads were re-called with MiXCR into one record per CDR3 protein. The sample shows about 120,000 distinct CDR3 sequences, 93% of them seen only once. The sample comprised CD4+ T cells from PBMCs. These receptors were obtained from a human donor with multiple sclerosis.

V and J are TRBV6-2 or TRBV6-3 and TRBJ1-2; 7 nucleotides match TRBD1. With 7 bases clipped from V and 5 bases from J, the junction kept 10 bases outside the gene matches. The CDR3 runs 14 residues. Germline V gene lookup returns CDR1 MNHEY and CDR2 SVGEGT. The CDR3 sequence: CASMWTGTKYGYTF. CDR3 in DNA: TGTGCCAGCATGTGGACAGGCACCAAATATGGCTACACCTTC.

The CDR3, as DNA: TGCAGTGCCGACCCGGGATCGAACACTGAAGCTTTCTTT. Protein: CSADPGSNTEAFF. The chain joins TRBV20-1 to TRBJ1-1; no firm D call. Germline V lookup: CDR1 DFQATT, CDR2 SNEGSKA (reference sequence). The CDR3 is 13 residues long. Trimming took 6 bases from V and 1 from J, leaving 12 bases between them.

This chain joins TRBV10-3 and TRBJ1-1, with D perhaps TRBD1 (6 bases). Between the trimmed V and J ends, which lost 6 bases and 5 bases, there was a span of 16 bases. Germline V gene sequence: CDR1 ENHRY, CDR2 SYGVKD. The CDR3 length is 14 residues. Here the CDR3 DNA reads TGTGCCATCAGAATGACAGGCGGGGGGACTGAAGCTTTCTTT. This gives the protein CAIRMTGGGTEAFF.

This clonotype was seen a single time. The rearrangement links TRBV9 to TRBJ1-2; D is uncertain. This CDR3 contains 13 residues. V was trimmed by 0 bases and J by 6 bases, leaving 9 bases between them. CDR1 is SGDLS and CDR2 is YYNGEE in the germline V gene. The CDR3 loop reads CASSVDMGNGYTF. In DNA, the CDR3 is TGTGCCAGCAGCGTAGACATGGGGAATGGCTACACCTTC. The full variable domain, in which reference TRBV9 and TRBJ1-2 provide the parts outside the CDR3, is DSGVTQTPKHLITATGQRVTLRCSPRSGDLSVYWYQQSLDQGLQFLIQYYNGEERAKGNILERFSAQQFPDLHSELNLSSLELGDSALYFCASSVDMGNGYTFGSGTRLTVV.

The rearrangement links TRBV30 to TRBJ2-7, with D unclear. V shed 0 bases and J shed 6 bases, with 12 bases lying between them. CDR3 size: 13 residues. Germline loops: CDR1 GTSNPN, CDR2 SVGIG (reference sequence). In DNA, the CDR3 is TGTGCCTGGAGTGTTCAATTCCCGGGCGAGCAGTACTTC. Its translation: CAWSVQFPGEQYF.

The chain employs TRBV7-2 and TRBJ1-4; D might be TRBD1 (6 bases). This CDR3 spans 14 amino acids. With 1 base removed from V and 4 bases from J, the gap between germline ends came to 7 bases. CDR1 is SGHTA, CDR2 FQGNSA, per germline. CDR3 in DNA: TGTGCCAGCAGCTTAGGAGGGGGTAATGAAAAACTGTTTTTT. Amino acids: CASSLGGGNEKLFF.

This sequence joins TRBV10-3 and TRBJ2-1; TRBD2 might be the D (6 bases). There are 13 residues in the CDR3. Germline loops: CDR1 ENHRY, CDR2 SYGVKD. V dropped 8 bases and J dropped 3 bases, with 11 bases sitting between them. CDR3 in amino acids: CAIGEEGYNEQFF. The CDR3 DNA sequence: TGTGCCATCGGGGAGGAAGGCTACAATGAGCAGTTCTTC.

The J gene is TRBJ1-4, the V gene TRBV15; D remains unclear. Germline CDR1 and CDR2: LNHNV and YYDKDF (reference sequence). The CDR3 is made up of 19 amino acids. Deletions cut 0 bases from V and 2 bases from J, with 19 bases between. The CDR3 coding sequence is TGTGCCACCAGCAGAGACTTGGAGGCCCTCCTGGCTACTAATGAAAAACTGTTTTTT. Its protein is CATSRDLEALLATNEKLFF.

The rearrangement joins TRBV5-1 to TRBJ1-1; 10 nucleotides match TRBD1. The J segment lost 1 base and the V segment lost 2 bases, leaving 2 bases of the junction unmatched. The CDR3 has 15 residues. The germline V gene has CDR1 SGHRS and CDR2 YFSETQ. DNA of the CDR3: TGCGCCAGCAGCTTTGGGACAGGGGAGAACACTGAAGCTTTCTTT. Residues: CASSFGTGENTEAFF.

This sequence joins TRBV5-1 and TRBJ2-3; D is ambiguous. This CDR3 contains 15 residues. CDR1 and CDR2 (germline): SGHRS, YFSETQ. The ends were cut back, 2 bases at V and 3 bases at J, with 13 bases in the middle. The CDR3 sequence is CASSLAGTLTDTQYF. CDR3 coding DNA: TGCGCCAGCAGCTTAGCAGGAACTTTGACAGATACGCAGTATTTT.

The V and J genes are TRBV7-2 and TRBJ1-5; D unresolved. The ends were cut back, 1 base at V and 3 bases at J, with 4 bases in the middle. This CDR3 is built from 13 residues. Germline CDR1 and CDR2: SGHTA and FQGNSA. As DNA, the CDR3 is TGTGCCAGCAGCTTAGGACCCAATCAGCCCCAGCATTTT. This codes for CASSLGPNQPQHF.

The rearrangement links TRBV5-1 to TRBJ1-6; TRBD1 agrees at 7 bases. The trim removed 4 bases at V and 6 bases at J, leaving 16 bases unmatched. Germline CDR1 SGHRS, CDR2 YFSETQ. The CDR3 consists of 18 residues. The CDR3 region has the DNA TGCGCCAGCAGCCCGACCATTGACAGGGCCAGCGGTAATTCACCCCTCCACTTT. Its translation is CASSPTIDRASGNSPLHF.

The chain is built from TRBV7-9 and TRBJ1-3; D is perhaps TRBD1 (5 bases). CDR1 and CDR2 (germline): SEHNR, FQNEAQ (reference sequence). V lost 5 bases and J lost 0, with 11 bases in between. The CDR3 is made up of 15 amino acids. For the CDR3, the DNA is TGTGCCAGCAGCCAGGGACTCCTCTCTGGAAACACCATATATTTT. This codes for CASSQGLLSGNTIYF.

The chain has TRBV4-2 and TRBJ1-1; possible D gene TRBD1, 6 bases. The germline V gene has CDR1 LGHNA and CDR2 YNFKEQ. The germline V and J ends were trimmed by 1 base and 3 bases, with 15 bases remaining between them. The CDR3 extends over 16 amino acids. The CDR3 sequence is CASSQGSGGPHTEAFF. The DNA of the CDR3 is TGTGCCAGCAGCCAAGGTTCGGGGGGCCCACACACTGAAGCTTTCTTT.

The V call is TRBV19, the J call TRBJ1-1, with 7 bases aligning to TRBD1. CDR3 length equals 15 residues. V lost 7 bases, J lost 1 base, and 9 bases stayed unmatched. The V gene's germline CDR1 is LNHDA and CDR2 SQIVND (reference sequence). The CDR3 is CASNTDRAKNTEAFF. For the CDR3, the DNA is TGTGCCAGTAACACCGACAGGGCGAAGAACACTGAAGCTTTCTTT.

The chain uses TRBV29-1 and TRBJ2-3; D is ambiguous. The germline V gene encodes CDR1 SQVTM and CDR2 ANQGSEA. V lost 7 bases, J lost 4 bases, and 15 bases lay in between. This CDR3 comprises 13 residues. The DNA for the CDR3 is TGCAGCGCCCGGGCCGCAGCCCCAGATACGCAGTATTTT. This sequence encodes CSARAAAPDTQYF.

The V and J genes are TRBV4-3 and TRBJ2-1; D ambiguous. CDR3 length: 15 amino acids. The V gene's germline CDR1 is LGHNA and CDR2 YSLEER. Trimming shortened V by 4 bases and J by 6 bases, and 16 bases separated the two germline ends. The CDR3 nucleotides read TGCGCCAGCAGCCGCAATTTCGGCCCCCTCAATGAGCAGTTCTTC. Encoded protein: CASSRNFGPLNEQFF.

The chain combines TRBV9 with TRBJ1-1; 7 bases line up with TRBD1. From germline, CDR1 is SGDLS and CDR2 YYNGEE. V trimming: 0 bases; J trimming: 4 bases; junction bases outside the gene matches: 0. This CDR3 region has 13 residues. The CDR3 coding sequence is TGTGCCAGCAGCGTAGGGACAGGCACTGAAGCTTTCTTT. The encoded protein is CASSVGTGTEAFF.

The rearrangement joins TRBV23-1 to TRBJ2-4; possible D gene TRBD1, 6 bases. TRBV23-1 is reported as an ORF; its role is uncertain. CDR3 size: 14 residues. V lost 2 bases, J lost 6 bases, and 11 bases lay in between. The CDR3, as DNA: TGCGCCAGCAGTCAACCCGGGACAAGAAACATTCAGTACTTC. Protein: CASSQPGTRNIQYF.

The V call is TRBV7-9, the J call TRBJ1-4, with D hard to call. Per the germline V gene, CDR1 is SEHNR and CDR2 is FQNEAQ (reference sequence). V lost 8 bases, J lost 8 bases, and 21 bases lay in between. The CDR3 is 15 amino acids. The CDR3 reads CASGSRGETGEKLFF. In DNA, the CDR3 is TGTGCCAGCGGGTCTCGGGGAGAAACGGGGGAAAAACTGTTTTTT.

The CDR3 DNA follows: TGTGCCAGCAGACTAAGGATGGAGGCCTACGAGCAGTACTTC. Encoded protein: CASRLRMEAYEQYF. The rearrangement uses TRBV2 and TRBJ2-7, with a possible D match to TRBD2 (5 bases). Per germline, CDR1 SNHLY and CDR2 FYNNEI. The length of the CDR3 is 14 residues. V was clipped by 6 bases and J by 2 bases, with 14 bases between them.

The DNA of the CDR3 is TGTGCCACCAGCAGAGATCCCGGAGAGGGTAATGAGCAGTTCTTC. Translation gives CATSRDPGEGNEQFF. This sequence joins TRBV15 and TRBJ2-1, with D perhaps TRBD2 (5 bases). V dropped 0 bases and J dropped 7 bases, with 13 bases sitting between them. The CDR3 consists of 15 residues. Germline loops: CDR1 LNHNV, CDR2 YYDKDF (reference sequence).

The genes are TRBV20-1 and TRBJ2-7; D uncertain. V gave up 5 bases and J gave up 2 bases, with 13 bases separating them. CDR1 and CDR2 from the germline V gene are DFQATT and SNEGSKA (reference sequence). CDR3 length equals 13 residues. CDR3 protein: CSAALSGAYEQYF. CDR3 DNA sequence: TGCAGTGCTGCCCTATCAGGAGCCTACGAGCAGTACTTC.

This chain connects TRBV12-3 or TRBV12-4 to TRBJ2-5; maybe TRBD1 (5 bases). V lost 3 bases and J 3 bases, leaving 8 bases between the germline ends. The CDR3 loop spans 13 amino acids. CDR3 amino acids: CASSFQGEETQYF. CDR3 sequence (DNA): TGTGCCAGCAGTTTTCAAGGGGAAGAGACCCAGTACTTC.

The rearrangement uses TRBV19 and TRBJ2-5, with 9 positions matching TRBD2. CDR3 size: 13 residues. Losses at the gene ends were 8 bases for V and 3 bases for J; bases not matched to a gene: 4. Germline V gene data show CDR1 as LNHDA and CDR2 as SQIVND (reference sequence). The CDR3 DNA reads TGTGCCAGTCGGCGGGGGGGAGAAGAGACCCAGTACTTC. It is translated as CASRRGGEETQYF.

CDR3 nucleotides: TGTGCCAGCAGTATCGGAAGAGGAGGATCCTACGAGCAGTACTTC. Residues: CASSIGRGGSYEQYF. The gene calls are TRBV12-3 or TRBV12-4 and TRBJ2-7; weak D call: TRBD2 (5 bases). The CDR3 is 15 residues long. V lost 5 bases and J lost 1, with 15 bases in between.

The chain uses TRBV5-6 and TRBJ1-1; tentatively, D is TRBD1 (6 bases). From germline, CDR1 is SGHDT and CDR2 YYEEEE. CDR3 length equals 13 residues. Trimming stripped 4 bases from V and 7 bases from J, with 14 bases between. CDR3 amino acids: CASSRDIGGEAFF. As DNA, the CDR3 is TGTGCCAGCAGCAGGGACATAGGCGGTGAAGCTTTCTTT.